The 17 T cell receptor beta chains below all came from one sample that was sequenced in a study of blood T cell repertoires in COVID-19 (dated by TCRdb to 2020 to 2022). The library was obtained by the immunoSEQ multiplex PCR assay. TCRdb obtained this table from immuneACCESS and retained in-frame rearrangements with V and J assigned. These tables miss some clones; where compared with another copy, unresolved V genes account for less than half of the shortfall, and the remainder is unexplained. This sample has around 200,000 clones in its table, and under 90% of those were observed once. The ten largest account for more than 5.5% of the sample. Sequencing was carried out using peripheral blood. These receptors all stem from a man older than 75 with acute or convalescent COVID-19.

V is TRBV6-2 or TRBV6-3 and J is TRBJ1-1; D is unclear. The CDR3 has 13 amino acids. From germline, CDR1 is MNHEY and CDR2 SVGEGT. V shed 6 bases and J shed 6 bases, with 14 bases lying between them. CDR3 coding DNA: TGTGCCAGCAGCCTCTTTTCTCCCCCTGAAGCTTTCTTT. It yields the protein CASSLFSPPEAFF.

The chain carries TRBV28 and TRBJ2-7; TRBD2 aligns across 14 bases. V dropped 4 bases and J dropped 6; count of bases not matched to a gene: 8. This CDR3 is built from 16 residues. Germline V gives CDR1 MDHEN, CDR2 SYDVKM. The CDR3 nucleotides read TGTGCCAGCAGTTCCCCGGGACTAGCGGGAGAAGGCGAGCAGTACGTC. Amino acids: CASSSPGLAGEGEQYV.

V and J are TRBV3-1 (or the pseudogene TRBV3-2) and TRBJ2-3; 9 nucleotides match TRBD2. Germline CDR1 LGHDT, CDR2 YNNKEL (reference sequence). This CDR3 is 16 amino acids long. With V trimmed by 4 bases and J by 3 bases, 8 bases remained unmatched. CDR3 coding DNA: TGTGCCAGCAGCCCCGCCAGTGCGGGAGGGACAGATACGCAGTATTTT. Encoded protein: CASSPASAGGTDTQYF.

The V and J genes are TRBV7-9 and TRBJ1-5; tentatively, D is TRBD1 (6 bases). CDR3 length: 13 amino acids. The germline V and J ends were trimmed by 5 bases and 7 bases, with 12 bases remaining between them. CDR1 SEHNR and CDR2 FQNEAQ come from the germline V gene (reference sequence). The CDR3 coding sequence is TGTGCCAGCAGCCCCCAGCAGGGGCAGCCCCAGCATTTT. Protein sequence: CASSPQQGQPQHF.

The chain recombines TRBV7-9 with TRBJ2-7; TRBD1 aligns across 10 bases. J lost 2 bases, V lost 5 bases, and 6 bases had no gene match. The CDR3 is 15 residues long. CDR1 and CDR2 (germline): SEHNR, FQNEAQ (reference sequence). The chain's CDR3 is CASSLDRGRPYEQYF. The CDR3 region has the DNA TGTGCCAGCAGCCTGGACAGGGGGAGACCCTACGAGCAGTACTTC.

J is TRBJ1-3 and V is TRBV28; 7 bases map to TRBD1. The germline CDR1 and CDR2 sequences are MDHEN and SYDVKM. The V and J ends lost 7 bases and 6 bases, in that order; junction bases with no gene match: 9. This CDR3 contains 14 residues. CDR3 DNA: TGTGCCAGCAAATTGAGGGGGCGAGAAAACACCATATATTTT. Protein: CASKLRGRENTIYF. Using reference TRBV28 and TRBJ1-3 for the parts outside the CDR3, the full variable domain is DVKVTQSSRYLVKRTGEKVFLECVQDMDHENMFWYRQDPGLGLRLIYFSYDVKMKEKGDIPEGYSVSREKKERFSLILESASTNQTSMYLCASKLRGRENTIYFGEGSWLTVV.

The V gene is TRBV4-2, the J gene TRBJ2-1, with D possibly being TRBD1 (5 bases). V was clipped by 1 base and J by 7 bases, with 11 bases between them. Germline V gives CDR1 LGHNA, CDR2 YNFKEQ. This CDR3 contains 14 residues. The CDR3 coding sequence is TGTGCCAGCAGCCAAGTATGGGGCAGGAATGAGCAGTTCTTC. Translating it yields CASSQVWGRNEQFF.

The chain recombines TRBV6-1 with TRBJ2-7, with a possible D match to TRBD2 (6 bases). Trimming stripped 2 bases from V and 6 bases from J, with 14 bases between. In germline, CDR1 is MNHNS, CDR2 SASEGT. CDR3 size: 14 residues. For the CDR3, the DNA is TGTGCCAGCAGTGAACGCCAGCTAGCGTCCGAGCAGTACTTC. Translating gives CASSERQLASEQYF.

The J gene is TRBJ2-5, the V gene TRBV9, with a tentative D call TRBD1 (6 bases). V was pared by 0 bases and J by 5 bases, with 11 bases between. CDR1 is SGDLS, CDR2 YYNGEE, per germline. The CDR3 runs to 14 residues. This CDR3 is CASSVGNRVETQYF. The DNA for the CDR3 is TGTGCCAGCAGCGTAGGGAACAGGGTCGAGACCCAGTACTTC.

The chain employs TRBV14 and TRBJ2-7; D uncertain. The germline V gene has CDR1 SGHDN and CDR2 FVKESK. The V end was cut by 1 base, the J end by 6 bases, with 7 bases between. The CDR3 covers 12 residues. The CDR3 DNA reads TGTGCCAGCAGCCAAGCACGGGTCGAGCAGTACTTC. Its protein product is CASSQARVEQYF.

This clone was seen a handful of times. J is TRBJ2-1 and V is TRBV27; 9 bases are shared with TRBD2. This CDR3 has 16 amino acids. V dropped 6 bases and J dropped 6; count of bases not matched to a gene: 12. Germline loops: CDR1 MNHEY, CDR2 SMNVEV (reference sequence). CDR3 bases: TGTGCCAGCAGAACCCGGACTAGCGAGACCTCCAATGAGCAGTTCTTC. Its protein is CASRTRTSETSNEQFF.

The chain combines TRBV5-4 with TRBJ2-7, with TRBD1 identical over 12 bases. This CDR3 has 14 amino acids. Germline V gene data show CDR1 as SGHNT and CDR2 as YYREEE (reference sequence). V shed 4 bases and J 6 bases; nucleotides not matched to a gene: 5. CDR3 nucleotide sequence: TGTGCCAGCAGCCTACGGGACAGGGGGCTCGAGCAGTACTTC. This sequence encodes CASSLRDRGLEQYF. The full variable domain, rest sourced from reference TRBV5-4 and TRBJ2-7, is ETGVTQSPTHLIKTRGQQVTLRCSSQSGHNTVSWYQQALGQGPQFIFQYYREEENGRGNFPPRFSGLQFPNYSSELNVNALELDDSALYLCASSLRDRGLEQYFGPGTRLTVT.

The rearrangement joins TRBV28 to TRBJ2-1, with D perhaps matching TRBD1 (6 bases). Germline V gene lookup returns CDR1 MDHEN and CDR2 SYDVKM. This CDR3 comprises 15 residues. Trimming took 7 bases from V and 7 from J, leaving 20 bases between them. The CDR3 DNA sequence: TGTGCCAGCATTACTTACAGGGCGACGTCAAATGAGCAGTTCTTC. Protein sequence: CASITYRATSNEQFF.

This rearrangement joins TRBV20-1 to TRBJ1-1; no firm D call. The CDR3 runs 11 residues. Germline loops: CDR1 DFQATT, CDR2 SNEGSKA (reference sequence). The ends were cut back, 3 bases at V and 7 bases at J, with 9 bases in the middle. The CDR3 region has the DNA TGCAGTGCTAGTGATTTAATTGAAGCTTTCTTT. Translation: CSASDLIEAFF.

The CDR3 region is CAWSAGFYGYTF. CDR3 coding DNA: TGTGCCTGGAGTGCAGGGTTCTATGGCTACACCTTC. The V gene is TRBV30, the J gene TRBJ1-2; possible D gene TRBD1, 5 bases. Germline V lookup: CDR1 GTSNPN, CDR2 SVGIG (reference sequence). The CDR3 is made up of 12 amino acids. V shed 1 base and J shed 4 bases, with 7 bases lying between them.

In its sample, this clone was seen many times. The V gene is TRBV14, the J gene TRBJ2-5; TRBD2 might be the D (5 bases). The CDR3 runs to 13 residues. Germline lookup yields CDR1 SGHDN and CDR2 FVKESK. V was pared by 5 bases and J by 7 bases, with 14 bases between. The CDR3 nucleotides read TGTGCCAGCAGCGCAGGTTTAGGGAGGACCCAGTACTTC. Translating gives CASSAGLGRTQYF.

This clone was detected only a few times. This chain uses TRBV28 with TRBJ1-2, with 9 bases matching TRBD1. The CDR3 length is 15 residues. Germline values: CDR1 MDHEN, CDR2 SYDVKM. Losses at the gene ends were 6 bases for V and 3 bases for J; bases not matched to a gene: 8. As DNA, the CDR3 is TGTGCCAGCAGAACCCCGGGACAGGGCCACTATGGCTACACCTTC. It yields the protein CASRTPGQGHYGYTF.